The 4 T cell receptor beta chains reported below all come from one sample, sequenced in a study of shared clonotypes between healthy human individuals. The protocol was immunoSEQ multiplex PCR, while the TCRdb copy is restricted to in-frame clones and leaves out a portion. Of over 2 million clones listed, 85% to 95% are singletons. The sequencing input was naive CD4+ T cells sorted from blood. Subset described: CD45RA+ positively selected. These receptors were obtained from a man aged 18 to 29 in good health.

Remarks on this clone: An end of the junction differs from the germline gene, which may be a read error. The V and J genes are TRBV7-7 and TRBJ2-7; D is perhaps TRBD2 (5 bases). Germline V gene sequence: CDR1 SSHAT, CDR2 FNYEAQ (reference sequence). This CDR3 is 13 amino acids long. CDR3 region: CASSLERGWEQYF. CDR3 nucleotide sequence: TGTGCTAGCAGCTTGGAACGAGGGTGGGAGCAGTACTTC.

Worth noting for this clone: This same CDR3 is encoded by further DNA sequences in the sample. The J gene is TRBJ1-2, the V gene TRBV11-2, with a weak D call TRBD1 (5 bases). Trimming shortened V by 1 base and J by 3 bases, and 12 bases separated the two germline ends. Germline values: CDR1 SGHAT, CDR2 FQNNGV. The CDR3 spans 15 residues. The CDR3 protein is CASSLGPGSYYGYTF. Here the CDR3 DNA reads TGTGCCAGCAGCTTAGGTCCAGGGTCCTACTATGGCTACACCTTC.

This chain joins TRBV6-1 and TRBJ1-6; D is undetermined. There are 17 residues in the CDR3. Germline loops: CDR1 MNHNS, CDR2 SASEGT. V lost 2 bases to trimming and J lost 0 bases, with 11 bases between them. The CDR3 bases are TGTGCCAGCAGTGAATTAGGAGACCGCTCCTATAATTCACCCCTCCACTTT. It yields the protein CASSELGDRSYNSPLHF.

This clone has a single count. The chain uses TRBV7-2 and TRBJ2-7; D gene unclear. V lost 4 bases, J lost 5 bases, and 6 bases lay in between. This CDR3 comprises 11 residues. Looked up from germline, CDR1 is SGHTA and CDR2 is FQGNSA. In DNA, the CDR3 is TGTGCCAGCAGCTGGGGTAACGAGCAGTACTTC. Encoded protein: CASSWGNEQYF.